This TCR beta chain was captured by sequencing in a study of spatial heterogeneity in lung cancer. Across the study: The study sequenced follow-up PBMC samples when they were available, at a median of roughly two years after resection. Detected beta-chain sequences consistently exceeded alpha-chain sequences.

The ends lost 2 bases at V and 1 base at J; junction bases unmatched: 4. Per germline, CDR1 MNHEY and CDR2 SMNVEV (reference sequence). The CDR3 runs to 15 residues. Every molecule of TCR cDNA had its own unique molecular identifier. TCRdb re-analysed the 5' RACE reads in MiXCR, keeping a single row per CDR3 protein. Of 20,000 to 30,000 distinct CDR3 sequences in the sample, approximately 5.6% are singletons; the top ten hold under 25%. There are many counts of this clonotype. As for time point: blood at routine non-recurrence follow-up after resection. Unsorted samples of tumor, nontumor lung or frozen PBMC had their whole RNA sequenced.

The receptor was derived from a male donor with early-stage non-small cell lung cancer. The sequencing here drew on PBMCs, taken at follow-up. This sequence joins TRBV27 and TRBJ2-5; 7 nucleotides line up with TRBD2. The CDR3 region has the DNA TGTGCCAGCAGTTTAACCCTAGCGGTCCAAGAGACCCAGTACTTC. This codes for CASSLTLAVQETQYF.